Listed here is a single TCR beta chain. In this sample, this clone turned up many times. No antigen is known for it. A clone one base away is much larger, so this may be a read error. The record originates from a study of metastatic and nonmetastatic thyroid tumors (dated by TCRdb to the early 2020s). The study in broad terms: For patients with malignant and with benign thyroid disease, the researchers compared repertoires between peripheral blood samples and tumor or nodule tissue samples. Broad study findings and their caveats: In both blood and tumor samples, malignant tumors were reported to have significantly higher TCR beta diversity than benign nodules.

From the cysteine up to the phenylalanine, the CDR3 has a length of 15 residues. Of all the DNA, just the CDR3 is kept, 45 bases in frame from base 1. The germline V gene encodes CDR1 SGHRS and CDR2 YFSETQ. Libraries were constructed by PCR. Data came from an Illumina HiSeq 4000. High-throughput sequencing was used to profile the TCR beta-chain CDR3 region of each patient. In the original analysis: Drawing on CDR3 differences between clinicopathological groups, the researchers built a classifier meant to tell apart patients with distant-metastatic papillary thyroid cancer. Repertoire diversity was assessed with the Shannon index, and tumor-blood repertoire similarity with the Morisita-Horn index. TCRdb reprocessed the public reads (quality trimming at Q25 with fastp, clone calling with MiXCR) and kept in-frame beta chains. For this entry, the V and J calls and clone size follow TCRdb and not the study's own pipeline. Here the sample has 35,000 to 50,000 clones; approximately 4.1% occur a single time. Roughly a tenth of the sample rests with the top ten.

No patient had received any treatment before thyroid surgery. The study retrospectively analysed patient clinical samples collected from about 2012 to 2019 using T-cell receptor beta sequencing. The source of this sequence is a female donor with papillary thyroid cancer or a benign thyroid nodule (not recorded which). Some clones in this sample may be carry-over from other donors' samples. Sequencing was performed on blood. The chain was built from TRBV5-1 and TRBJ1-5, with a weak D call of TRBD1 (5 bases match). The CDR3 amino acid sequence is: CASGLGGGRDQPQHF. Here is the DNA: TGCGCCAGCGGCTTGGGTGGGGGACGGGATCAGCCCCAGCATTTT.